This record covers a single T cell receptor (beta chain). Sequencing used immunoSEQ multiplex PCR; TCRdb keeps in-frame clones, though not all of them. The data contain hundreds of thousands of clones, 85% to 90% of them singletons. The data originate from a study of blood T cell repertoires in COVID-19. Assignments of participants to cohorts depended upon their own reported clinical history. Donors of Cohort 3 who recovered were those that had two negative PCRs, clearance, or symptom resolution. The CDR3 has 12 amino acids. Germline CDR1 reads MDHEN; CDR2 reads SYDVKM. V lost 4 bases and J lost 7, with 10 bases in between.

The clonotype was recovered from a woman aged 50 to 60 who had recovered from COVID-19. The chain links TRBV28 to TRBJ1-1, with a tentative D call TRBD1 (6 bases). Sequencing was done on a sample of PBMCs or T cells enriched from blood (not recorded which). CDR3 region: CASSSGTNEAFF. As DNA, the CDR3 is TGTGCCAGCAGTTCTGGGACAAATGAAGCTTTCTTT. Full variable domain (rest looked up from reference TRBV28 and TRBJ1-1): DVKVTQSSRYLVKRTGEKVFLECVQDMDHENMFWYRQDPGLGLRLIYFSYDVKMKEKGDIPEGYSVSREKKERFSLILESASTNQTSMYLCASSSGTNEAFFGQGTRLTVV.